These 26 T cell receptor beta chains originate from one sample sequenced in a study of cytomegalovirus exposure and HLA in healthy donors. The PCR made use of 60 Vbeta and 13 Jbeta primers. The assay was immunoSEQ multiplex PCR, and TCRdb's table has in-frame clones only and misses some. The table shows under 150,000 clones, with approximately 68% occurring only once. Sequencing was carried out using PBMCs. Every receptor here comes from a man aged 55-75 years in good health and CMV-seronegative.

CDR3 in DNA: TGTGCCAGCAGCTTAGCGGTGAAAAGCGGCTCCTACGAGCAGTACTTC. Translation: CASSLAVKSGSYEQYF. The V gene is TRBV7-2, the J gene TRBJ2-7; a weak D match, TRBD2 (5 bases). Trimming cost V 0 bases and J 0 bases, with 12 bases left between them. The length of the CDR3 is 16 residues. The V gene's germline CDR1 is SGHTA and CDR2 FQGNSA.

This rearrangement joins TRBV28 to TRBJ2-1; 10 bases agree with TRBD2. Trimming cost V 3 bases and J 8 bases; bases outside gene matches: 10. CDR3 size: 16 residues. Germline V lookup: CDR1 MDHEN, CDR2 SYDVKM. CDR3: CASSFEKREGRDEQFF. DNA for the CDR3: TGTGCCAGCAGTTTCGAGAAGCGGGAGGGCCGGGATGAGCAGTTCTTC.

CDR3 DNA: TGCGCCAGCAGCTTCGTAGCGGGAGGAGAGTACAATGAGCAGTTCTTC. Translation gives CASSFVAGGEYNEQFF. The chain carries TRBV5-1 and TRBJ2-1, with 10 positions matching TRBD2. CDR3 size: 16 residues. The V and J ends lost 2 bases and 4 bases, in that order; junction bases with no gene match: 6. The germline V gene encodes CDR1 SGHRS and CDR2 YFSETQ.

The chain couples TRBV2 to TRBJ2-2; unclear D gene. The length of the CDR3 is 15 residues. The ends were cut back, 11 bases at V and 7 bases at J, with 23 bases in the middle. The germline V gene has CDR1 SNHLY and CDR2 FYNNEI. The CDR3: CAGSLGSLSSGELFF. The CDR3 nucleotides read TGTGCCGGTTCTCTAGGCTCCCTTAGTAGCGGGGAGCTGTTTTTT.

The CDR3 region is CASSSRQGAGGYTF. The CDR3 region has the DNA TGTGCCAGCAGCTCCCGACAGGGGGCCGGTGGCTACACCTTC. The chain links TRBV7-2 to TRBJ1-2, with 10 bases identical to TRBD1. V dropped 4 bases and J dropped 7; count of bases not matched to a gene: 6. Germline V CDR1 and CDR2: SGHTA, FQGNSA. The length of the CDR3 is 14 residues. Based on the CDR3 plus reference TRBV7-2 and TRBJ1-2, the full variable domain is GAGVSQSPSNKVTEKGKDVELRCDPISGHTALYWYRQSLGQGLEFLIYFQGNSAPDKSGLPSDRFSAERTGGSVSTLTIQRTQQEDSAVYLCASSSRQGAGGYTFGSGTRLTVV.

The CDR3 coding sequence is TGTGCCAGCAGCCCACGACAGGGCAAGAATGGAAACACCATATATTTT. Protein sequence: CASSPRQGKNGNTIYF. This sequence joins TRBV9 and TRBJ1-3; 7 bases match TRBD1. The CDR3 runs 16 residues. Trimming at V came to 4 bases and at J to 3 bases, leaving 10 bases not matched to a gene. Germline CDR1 and CDR2: SGDLS and YYNGEE.

The V and J genes are TRBV4-3 and TRBJ2-1; 10 bases are shared with TRBD2. Germline V lookup: CDR1 LGHNA, CDR2 YSLEER. After removal of 2 bases from V and 3 bases from J, the junction contained 1 base not matched to a gene. The CDR3 runs 15 residues. The CDR3 loop is CASSQLAGVYNEQFF. CDR3 sequence (DNA): TGCGCCAGCAGCCAACTAGCGGGAGTCTACAATGAGCAGTTCTTC.

The chain has TRBV27 and TRBJ2-5; 12 bases are shared with TRBD2. Losses at the gene ends were 5 bases for V and 1 base for J; bases not matched to a gene: 5. The CDR3 extends over 16 amino acids. From germline, CDR1 is MNHEY and CDR2 SMNVEV (reference sequence). This CDR3 is CASSPGLAGTQETQYF. The CDR3 DNA is TGTGCCAGCAGTCCCGGACTAGCGGGGACCCAAGAGACCCAGTACTTC.

This clone came up a few times. V is TRBV2 and J is TRBJ2-5, with TRBD2 as a possible D gene (5 bases). Deletions cut 7 bases from V and 2 bases from J, with 11 bases between. Germline CDR1 is SNHLY and CDR2 is FYNNEI. The CDR3 consists of 13 residues. The CDR3 sequence: CASKLTRQETQYF. CDR3 nucleotides: TGTGCCAGCAAACTCACTAGGCAAGAGACCCAGTACTTC.

This sequence joins TRBV5-1 and TRBJ2-2; D may be TRBD1 (5 bases). The CDR3 spans 12 residues. Germline V gene sequence: CDR1 SGHRS, CDR2 YFSETQ. Trimming left V 2 bases short and J 7 bases short, with 6 bases between. As DNA, the CDR3 is TGCGCCAGCAGCTTACAGGACGGGGAGCTGTTTTTT. Translated, it gives CASSLQDGELFF.

The chain combines TRBV11-3 with TRBJ2-7; D is possibly TRBD2 (7 bases). The CDR3 spans 14 residues. CDR1 is SGHNT, CDR2 YENEEA, per germline. V gave up 3 bases and J gave up 2 bases, with 11 bases separating them. CDR3 sequence reads: CASSLGGLTYEQYF. For the CDR3, the DNA is TGTGCCAGCAGCTTGGGGGGGCTCACCTACGAGCAGTACTTC.

CDR3: CASSIAGNYEQYF. The CDR3 nucleotides are TGTGCCAGTAGTATAGCAGGCAACTACGAGCAGTACTTC. The chain has TRBV19 and TRBJ2-7, with D unclear. CDR1 and CDR2 from the germline V gene are LNHDA and SQIVND (reference sequence). The CDR3 runs to 13 residues. Trimming removed 1 base from V and 3 bases from J, with 7 bases in between.

The rearrangement links TRBV28 to TRBJ1-2; D possibly corresponds to TRBD1 (6 bases). Germline-derived CDR1 and CDR2 are MDHEN and SYDVKM. Trimming left V 9 bases short and J 6 bases short, with 20 bases between. The CDR3 runs to 14 residues. In DNA form, the CDR3 reads TGTGCCAGTAGCTCGTTGACAGGCCCAAATGGCTACACCTTC. This codes for CASSSLTGPNGYTF.

DNA for the CDR3: TGTGCCAGCAGTCCTTTCGACAGGGGGAATGGCTACACCTTC. Encoded protein: CASSPFDRGNGYTF. J is TRBJ1-2 and V is TRBV27; 9 bases align to TRBD1. V trimming: 5 bases; J trimming: 6 bases; junction bases outside the gene matches: 7. In germline, CDR1 is MNHEY, CDR2 SMNVEV (reference sequence). The CDR3 consists of 14 residues.

The chain uses TRBV28 and TRBJ1-5, with 11 bases identical to TRBD1. V lost 4 bases and J lost 7; bases outside the gene matches: 0. The germline V gene encodes CDR1 MDHEN and CDR2 SYDVKM. The CDR3 contains 13 residues. CDR3 loop: CASSWDRGQPQHF. CDR3 nucleotides: TGTGCCAGCAGTTGGGACAGGGGGCAGCCCCAGCATTTT.

J is TRBJ2-5 and V is TRBV7-9; D gene unclear. The ends were cut back, 5 bases at V and 5 bases at J, with 9 bases in the middle. The germline CDR1 and CDR2 sequences are SEHNR and FQNEAQ (reference sequence). CDR3 size: 12 residues. Here the CDR3 reads CASSVYPETQYF. The CDR3 DNA sequence: TGTGCCAGCAGCGTCTATCCGGAGACCCAGTACTTC.

Only a few counts were recorded for this clone. V usage is TRBV27 and J usage is TRBJ1-5; D is unclear. The CDR3 totals 14 residues. The germline V gene encodes CDR1 MNHEY and CDR2 SMNVEV (reference sequence). V was clipped by 1 base and J by 7 bases, with 11 bases between them. DNA of the CDR3: TGTGCCAGCAGTTTATTGCGGGGAGGACAGCCCCAGCATTTT. Translated, it gives CASSLLRGGQPQHF.

This clone was picked up a small number of times. The CDR3 DNA reads as TGTGCCAGTAGGAGGGACAAGTCTTTGACCCAGCATTTT. It translates to CASRRDKSLTQHF. J is TRBJ1-5 and V is TRBV19; D is perhaps TRBD1 (6 bases). The CDR3 runs to 13 residues. Germline V gives CDR1 LNHDA, CDR2 SQIVND (reference sequence). Trimming removed 6 bases at V and 11 bases at J, with 17 bases between.

The rearrangement uses TRBV4-2 and TRBJ1-5; D remains unclear. Germline V CDR1 and CDR2: LGHNA, YNFKEQ. V lost 0 bases, J lost 11 bases, and 14 bases lay in between. The CDR3 extends over 14 amino acids. The CDR3 coding sequence is TGTGCCAGCAGCCAAGATTCTGGTATGCGGGCCCAGCATTTT. Protein: CASSQDSGMRAQHF.

The chain carries TRBV29-1 and TRBJ2-1; 9 nucleotides match TRBD2. In germline, CDR1 is SQVTM, CDR2 ANQGSEA. The CDR3 has 15 residues. V gave up 4 bases and J gave up 8 bases; unmatched junction bases: 12. CDR3 region: CSVVFSREGPDEQFF. CDR3 nucleotides: TGCAGCGTTGTTTTTTCGCGGGAGGGCCCCGATGAGCAGTTCTTC.

This clone showed up just a few times. The V call is TRBV6-6, the J call TRBJ1-4; TRBD1 might be the D (5 bases). V was clipped by 5 bases and J by 5 bases, with 9 bases between them. Germline V gives CDR1 MNHNY, CDR2 SVGAGI (reference sequence). This CDR3 has 13 amino acids. The chain's CDR3 is CASSQGFNEKLFF. The CDR3 DNA follows: TGTGCCAGCAGTCAGGGTTTCAATGAAAAACTGTTTTTT.

This clone has a handful of counts. At one of its ends the junction is not consistent with the germline gene, which may arise from a read error. This sequence joins TRBV7-3 and TRBJ2-3; perhaps TRBD1 as D (6 bases). Germline V gene lookup returns CDR1 SGHTA and CDR2 FQGTGA. The CDR3 covers 16 residues. The CDR3 bases are TGTGCCAGCAGGTTAACTGGGGGCGGGAGCACAGATACGCAGTATTTT. Translation: CASRLTGGGSTDTQYF.

The chain combines TRBV6-1 with TRBJ2-7; tentative D call: TRBD2 (6 bases). The CDR3 runs 14 residues. Per the germline V gene, CDR1 is MNHNS and CDR2 is SASEGT. Trimming cost V 2 bases and J 0 bases, with 8 bases left between them. The CDR3 DNA follows: TGTGCCAGCAGTGAACGGGGGTTCTCCTACGAGCAGTACTTC. The encoded protein is CASSERGFSYEQYF.

V gene TRBV27 combines with J gene TRBJ2-3, with 9 bases fitting TRBD2. There are 14 residues in the CDR3. CDR1 is MNHEY and CDR2 is SMNVEV in the germline V gene (reference sequence). After removal of 6 bases from V and 2 bases from J, the junction contained 3 bases not matched to a gene. CDR3 region: CASRTSGFTDTQYF. The CDR3 nucleotides read TGTGCCAGCAGGACTAGCGGCTTCACAGATACGCAGTATTTT.

The chain joins TRBV7-2 to TRBJ1-1; maybe TRBD1 (5 bases). Per germline, CDR1 SGHTA and CDR2 FQGNSA. V was pared by 5 bases and J by 7 bases, with 14 bases between. The CDR3 consists of 13 residues. The CDR3 region is CASSQTGGGEAFF. The CDR3 DNA sequence: TGTGCCAGCAGCCAGACCGGGGGAGGTGAAGCTTTCTTT.

V is TRBV4-3 and J is TRBJ2-7; maybe TRBD1 (6 bases). There are 15 residues in the CDR3. V lost 0 bases and J 3 bases, leaving 12 bases between the germline ends. Germline CDR1 is LGHNA and CDR2 is YSLEER. CDR3 in DNA: TGCGCCAGCAGCCAAGAAGGGTCGGACAGCTACGAGCAGTACTTC. Its translation is CASSQEGSDSYEQYF.